This TCR beta chain was sequenced during a study of blood T cell repertoires in COVID-19. About the research overall: From the United States, Italy and Spain came samples of acute and convalescent COVID-19. PBMCs, B-cell-depleted T cells, or T cells were the source of the cDNA or gDNA that made up the material.

CDR1 and CDR2 from the germline V gene are LGHNA and YSLEER. The CDR3 has 15 amino acids. V was pared by 0 bases and J by 7 bases, with 13 bases between. In its sample, this clone was seen once. How the authors handled the data: Reference gene primer amplification yielded estimated nucleated cell counts. TCRdb keeps only in-frame clones here, not all; method: immunoSEQ multiplex PCR. The DNA gave D and trimming, while V, J and clone size come from that table. The sample holds around 47,000 clones, about 86% seen once. The J gene is TRBJ1-5, the V gene TRBV4-3; tentative D call: TRBD1 (5 bases). This TCR derives from a human donor in a cohort sampled during active COVID-19. The sequencing sample was made of peripheral blood. The CDR3 sequence is CASSQDDRAWQPQHF. CDR3 nucleotides: TGCGCCAGCAGCCAAGATGACAGAGCGTGGCAGCCCCAGCATTTT.